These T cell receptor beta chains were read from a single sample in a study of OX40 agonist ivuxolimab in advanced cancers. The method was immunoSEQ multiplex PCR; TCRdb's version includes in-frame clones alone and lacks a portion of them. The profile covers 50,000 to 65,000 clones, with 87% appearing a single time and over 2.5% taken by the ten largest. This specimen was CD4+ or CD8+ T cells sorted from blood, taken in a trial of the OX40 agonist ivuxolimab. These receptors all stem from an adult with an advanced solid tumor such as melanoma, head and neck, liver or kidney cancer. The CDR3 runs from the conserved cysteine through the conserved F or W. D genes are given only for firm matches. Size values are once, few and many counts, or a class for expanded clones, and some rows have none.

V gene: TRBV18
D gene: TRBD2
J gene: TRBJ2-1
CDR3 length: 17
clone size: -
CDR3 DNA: TGTGCCAGCTCACCACCATCGGGTCGGGAGGGTTGGAATGAGCAGTTCTTC
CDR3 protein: CASSPPSGREGWNEQFF

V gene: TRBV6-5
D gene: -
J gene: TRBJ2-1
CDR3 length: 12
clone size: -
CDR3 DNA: TGTGCCAGCAGTTCCGTGGGCAGTGAGCAGTTCTTC
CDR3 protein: CASSSVGSEQFF

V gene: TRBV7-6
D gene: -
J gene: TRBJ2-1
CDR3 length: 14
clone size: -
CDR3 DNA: TGTGCCAGCAGCCAACACGGCTCCTACAATGAGCAGTTCTTC
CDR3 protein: CASSQHGSYNEQFF

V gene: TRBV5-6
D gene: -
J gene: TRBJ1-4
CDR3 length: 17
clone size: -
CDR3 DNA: TGTGCCAGCAGCTTGGCAGGGGAGGTGGAAACTAATGAAAAACTGTTTTTT
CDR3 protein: CASSLAGEVETNEKLFF

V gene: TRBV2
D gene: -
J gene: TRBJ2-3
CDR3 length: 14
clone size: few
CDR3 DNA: TGTGCCAGCAGTGAATTACGGGGCACAGATACGCAGTATTTT
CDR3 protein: CASSELRGTDTQYF

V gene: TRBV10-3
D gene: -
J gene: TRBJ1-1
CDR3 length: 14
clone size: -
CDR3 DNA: TGTGCCATCAGTGATAGAATCATGAACACTGAAGCTTTCTTT
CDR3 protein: CAISDRIMNTEAFF

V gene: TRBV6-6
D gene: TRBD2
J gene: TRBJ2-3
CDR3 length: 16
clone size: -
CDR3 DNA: TGTGCCAGCAGTGCCGAAGCGGGAGGGCGCACAGATACGCAGTATTTT
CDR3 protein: CASSAEAGGRTDTQYF

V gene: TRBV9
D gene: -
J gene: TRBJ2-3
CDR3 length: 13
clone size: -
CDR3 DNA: TGTGCCAGCAGCGTATCTCCTGAAGATACGCAGTATTTT
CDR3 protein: CASSVSPEDTQYF

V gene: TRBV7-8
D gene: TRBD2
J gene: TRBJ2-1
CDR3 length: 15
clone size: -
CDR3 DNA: TGTGCCAGCAGCTTAGGTGGGACTAGTGGCAATGAGCAGTTCTTC
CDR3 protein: CASSLGGTSGNEQFF

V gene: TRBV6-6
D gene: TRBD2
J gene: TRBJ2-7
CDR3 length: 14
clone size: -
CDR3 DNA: TGTGCCAGCAGTTATCTAGCGGGACCCTACGAGCAGTACTTC
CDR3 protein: CASSYLAGPYEQYF

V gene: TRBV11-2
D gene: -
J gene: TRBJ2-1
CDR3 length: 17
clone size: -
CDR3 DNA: TGTGCCAGCAGCTTAAGCTACGGGAGGCAGGGGTACAATGAGCAGTTCTTC
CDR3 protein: CASSLSYGRQGYNEQFF

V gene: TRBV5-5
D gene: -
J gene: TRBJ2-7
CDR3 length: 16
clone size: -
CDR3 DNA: TGTGCCAGCAGCTTGGGTAGACAGGCCGTAGGTGCAGAGCAGTACTTC
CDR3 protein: CASSLGRQAVGAEQYF

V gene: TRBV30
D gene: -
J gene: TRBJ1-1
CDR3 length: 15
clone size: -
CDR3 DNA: TGTGCCTGGAGCGTTTTTTCGGGGGGCAACACTGAAGCTTTCTTT
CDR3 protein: CAWSVFSGGNTEAFF

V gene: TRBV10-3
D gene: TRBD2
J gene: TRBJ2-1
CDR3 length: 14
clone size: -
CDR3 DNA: TGTGCCATCGGTCGACTAGCGAGAGACAATGAGCAGTTCTTC
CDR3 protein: CAIGRLARDNEQFF

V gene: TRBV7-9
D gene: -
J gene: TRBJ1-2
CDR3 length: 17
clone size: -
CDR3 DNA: TGTGCCAGCAGCTTATTCTTTGGAGGGGCGCGGGACTATGGCTACACCTTC
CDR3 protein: CASSLFFGGARDYGYTF

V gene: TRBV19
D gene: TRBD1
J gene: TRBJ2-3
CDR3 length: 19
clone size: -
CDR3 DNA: TGTGCCAGTACCAGTATTGGGGCTGGGACAGGGAGATACACAGATACGCAGTATTTT
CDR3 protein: CASTSIGAGTGRYTDTQYF

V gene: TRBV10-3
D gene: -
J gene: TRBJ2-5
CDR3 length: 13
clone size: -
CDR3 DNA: TGTGCCATCAGTGGGGGACCTAAGGAGGAGCAGTACTTC
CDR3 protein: CAISGGPKEEQYF

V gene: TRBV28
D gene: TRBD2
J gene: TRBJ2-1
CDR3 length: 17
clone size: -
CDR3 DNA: TGTGCCAGCAGCGGACGACTAGCGGGAGGGCCCTACAATGAGCAGTTCTTC
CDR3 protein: CASSGRLAGGPYNEQFF

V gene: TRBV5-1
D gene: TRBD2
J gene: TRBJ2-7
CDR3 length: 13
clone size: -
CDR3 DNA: TGCGCCAGCAGCTTAGTGGGGGAGGGCGAGCAGTACTTC
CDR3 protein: CASSLVGEGEQYF

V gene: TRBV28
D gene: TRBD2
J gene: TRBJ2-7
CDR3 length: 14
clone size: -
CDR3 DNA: TGTGCCAGCAGTTTTGTAGCGGGAGGGTACGAGCAGTACTTC
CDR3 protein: CASSFVAGGYEQYF

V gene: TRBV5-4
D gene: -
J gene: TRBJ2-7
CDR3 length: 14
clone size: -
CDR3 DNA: TGTGCCAGCAGCTATGGAGTTGATACCTACGAGCAGTACTTC
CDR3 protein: CASSYGVDTYEQYF

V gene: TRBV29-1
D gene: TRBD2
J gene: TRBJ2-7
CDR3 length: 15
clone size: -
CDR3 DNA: TGCAGCATTGGTACCGGACTAGCGGGAGGGTACGAGCAGTACTTC
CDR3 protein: CSIGTGLAGGYEQYF